The entry below describes one T cell receptor beta chain. The junction had 8 bases not matched to a gene; V was cut back by 5 bases and J by 6 bases. The CDR3 sequence is 16 residues long. Germline CDR1 reads PRHDT; CDR2 reads FYEKMQ (reference sequence). The record originates from a study of blood T cell repertoires in COVID-19. Study-wide background: Acute and convalescent COVID-19 specimens originated in the United States, Italy and Spain. T cells, B-cell-depleted T cells, or PBMCs supplied cDNA or gDNA.

The authors' processing: Scientists estimated how many nucleated cells there were by amplifying reference gene primers. Clones were sequenced by immunoSEQ multiplex PCR, and TCRdb holds only the in-frame ones, with some missing. The V and J calls and clone size are taken from that table; D and trimming were inferred from the DNA. The table records 150,000 to 200,000 clones, approximately 82% of them present only once. The sequence was obtained from a human donor with acute or convalescent COVID-19. The donor label of this sample is uncertain. The sample consisted of peripheral blood. The chain links TRBV13 to TRBJ2-2; the match to TRBD2 covers 11 bases. The CDR3 sequence: CASSTLSGREAGELFF. The CDR3 DNA is TGTGCCAGCAGCACCCTTAGCGGGAGGGAGGCCGGGGAGCTGTTTTTT.